A selection of T cell receptor beta chains follows, all from one sample in a study of T cells after posttransplantation cyclophosphamide. The method was immunoSEQ multiplex PCR; TCRdb's version includes in-frame clones alone and lacks a portion of them. The sample shows approximately 10,000 clones, none of them appearing just once. Sequenced here: PBMCs, sampled around 350 days after allogeneic stem cell transplant with posttransplant cyclophosphamide. The receptors originated from a male patient aged 50 to 59 who received an allogeneic stem cell transplant from a related donor and was CMV-positive. These T cells may partly come from the graft donor. Both conserved end residues are part of each CDR3. Each record gives: clone size, D gene, J gene, V gene, CDR3 DNA, CDR3 protein. The D gene is left open where the match is weak. The size field is filled for only some rows; it gives once, few, many or a size class.

many,TRBD2,TRBJ2-7,TRBV2,TGTGCCAGCAGGGCCTTGGGAGGGCTCTACGAGCAGTACTTC,CASRALGGLYEQYF
medium-sized,TRBD2,TRBJ2-5,TRBV9,TGTGCCAGCAGCGTAGCTACCCTAGCGGGGGTCGGAGAGACCCAGTACTTC,CASSVATLAGVGETQYF
many,.,TRBJ2-4,TRBV10-3,TGTGCCATCAGTGAGGAAGGGTGGAGGGCCAAAAACATTCAGTACTTC,CAISEEGWRAKNIQYF
many,.,TRBJ1-2,TRBV30,TGTGCCTGGGAACAAGGGGGAGTTGCCGGCTACACCTTC,CAWEQGGVAGYTF
many,.,TRBJ1-1,TRBV1,TGCACCAGCAGCGGTCCCCAAGACAGGGGCACTGAAGCTTTCTTT,CTSSGPQDRGTEAFF
many,.,TRBJ2-6,TRBV4-3,TGCGCCAGCAGCCAAGGAGCAGGGGCTGGGGCCAACGTCCTGACTTTC,CASSQGAGAGANVLTF
many,.,TRBJ2-7,TRBV14,TGTGCCAGCAGCCAATCTATAACCTACGAGCAGTACTTC,CASSQSITYEQYF
many,TRBD1,TRBJ2-3,TRBV5-8,TGTGCCAGCAGCCTGGGACAGGGGGCTGTAGATACGCAGTATTTT,CASSLGQGAVDTQYF
many,TRBD2,TRBJ2-5,TRBV11-2,TGTGCCAGCAGCTCCGTACCGGGACTAGCGGGAGGGCCCCAAGAGACCCAGTACTTC,CASSSVPGLAGGPQETQYF
many,TRBD1,TRBJ1-2,TRBV15,TGTGCCACCAGCAGAGAGTATAACAGGGGCTATGGCTACACCTTC,CATSREYNRGYGYTF
many,.,TRBJ2-1,TRBV10-3,TGTGCCATCGGGGGGTTGAGCCAGCCAGGCAATGAGCAGTTCTTC,CAIGGLSQPGNEQFF
many,.,TRBJ2-5,TRBV7-8,TGTGCCAGCAGCCTAGGACAGACGGGGACCCAGTACTTC,CASSLGQTGTQYF
few,.,TRBJ1-1,TRBV5-1,TGCGCCAGCAGCTTGGCAGGGGTTATCACTGAAGCTTTCTTT,CASSLAGVITEAFF
many,TRBD2,TRBJ2-7,TRBV7-6,TGTGCCAGCAGCCCGGGGCTAGCGGGAGAAATTTCCTACGAGCAGTACTTC,CASSPGLAGEISYEQYF
medium-sized,.,TRBJ1-1,TRBV6-1,TGTGCCTGCACGGGGGTCGTTCGCACTGAAGCTTTCTTT,CACTGVVRTEAFF
many,.,TRBJ1-3,TRBV6-5,TGTGCCAGCACCGCAGACAATACCAAAAACACCATATATTTT,CASTADNTKNTIYF
.,TRBD1,TRBJ1-6,TRBV6-1,TGTGCCAGCAGTGAGACAGGGTTCGAACCCCTCCACTTT,CASSETGFEPLHF
many,.,TRBJ1-1,TRBV5-1,TGCGCCAGCAGCCGAGACAGGAACACTGAAGCTTTCTTT,CASSRDRNTEAFF
few,.,TRBJ2-3,TRBV9,TGTGCCAGCAGCGTCGATCCCCCGGCAGGGGCCCAAACAGATACGCAGTATTTT,CASSVDPPAGAQTDTQYF
many,.,TRBJ1-5,TRBV5-8,TGTGCCAGCAGCTTGTTTGCAGGGAATCAGCCCCAGCATTTT,CASSLFAGNQPQHF
many,TRBD1,TRBJ1-1,TRBV5-4,TGTGCCAGCAGAGGGTGGCCCAGGGGGACGAACACTGAAGCTTTCTTT,CASRGWPRGTNTEAFF
many,.,TRBJ1-6,TRBV19,TGTGCCAGTGGGGGGGGCGGACGGAGCTATAATTCACCCCTCCACTTT,CASGGGGRSYNSPLHF
many,TRBD1,TRBJ2-3,TRBV6-1,TGTGCCAGCAGTCAGGACAGGTCCTTCACAGATACGCAGTATTTT,CASSQDRSFTDTQYF
many,.,TRBJ1-2,TRBV19,TGTGCCAGTACCCTCCTTCGGGGGTCAGGTGGCTACACCTTC,CASTLLRGSGGYTF
many,.,TRBJ1-5,TRBV5-5,TGTGCCAGCAGCTTTGGGGGCTATAGCAATCAGCCCCAGCATTTT,CASSFGGYSNQPQHF
many,TRBD1,TRBJ1-3,TRBV9,TGTGCCAGCAGCGTAGGGGACAGGGGCCGCGTCAACACCATATATTTT,CASSVGDRGRVNTIYF
many,.,TRBJ2-1,TRBV5-8,TGTGCCAGCAGCCCGGAAGACAGATACGGGGAGGATGAGCAGTTCTTC,CASSPEDRYGEDEQFF
many,.,TRBJ1-4,TRBV10-3,TGTGCCATCAGTGAGCTGTGGGGGCCTTATAATGAAAAACTGTTTTTT,CAISELWGPYNEKLFF
many,.,TRBJ1-4,TRBV7-2,TGTGCCAGCAAGGCGGGCAGTAATGAAAAACTGTTTTTT,CASKAGSNEKLFF
many,TRBD1,TRBJ2-3,TRBV7-9,TGTGCCAGCAGCTCTACGGACAGGAGCACAGATACGCAGTATTTT,CASSSTDRSTDTQYF
.,TRBD2,TRBJ2-5,TRBV6-4,TGTGCCAGCAGTGGGCTAGCGGGGGGGCCAGGGGGTCAAGAGACGCAGTACTTC,CASSGLAGGPGGQETQYF
many,.,TRBJ2-3,TRBV7-9,TGTGCCAGCAGCGCCCTCGGTCCAGATACGCAGTATTTT,CASSALGPDTQYF
many,.,TRBJ1-6,TRBV7-2,TGTGCCAGCGTCCTACAGACATCGAATTCACCCCTCCACTTT,CASVLQTSNSPLHF